These 12 T cell receptor beta chains originate from one sample sequenced in a study of CD8 T cells in ankylosing spondylitis (dated by TCRdb to 2017 to 2019). General study outcomes and caveats: Blood from ankylosing spondylitis patients appeared to be characterized by a TCR beta motif composed of eight highly homologous amino acid variants.

The library was made by 5' RACE. Reads for this sample came from an Illumina HiSeq 2500. The public reads were reprocessed in TCRdb via fastp at Q25 and MiXCR, keeping in-frame beta chains. Rows merge per CDR3 protein into single entries with the most common DNA and genes. Here the sample has 450,000 to 550,000 distinct CDR3 sequences; about 5.4% occur a single time. The top ten clonotypes cover around 3.4% of the sample. No antigen has been assigned to these receptors. The sample consisted of blood, either unsorted or a sorted T cell fraction (not recorded which). The source is a male donor with ankylosing spondylitis.

The CDR3 reads CASSARGAGTKGEQYF. The CDR3 nucleotides are TGCGCCAGCAGCGCCCGGGGAGCGGGGACTAAGGGCGAGCAGTACTTC. The J gene is TRBJ2-7, the V gene TRBV5-1; 7 bases align to TRBD2. Germline CDR1 and CDR2: SGHRS and YFSETQ. Trimming removed 4 bases from V and 6 bases from J; junction bases left unmatched: 16. CDR3 length: 16 amino acids.

In this sample, this clonotype turned up many times. The CDR3 nucleotides are TGTGCCAGCAGTTTGGACCTGGTGGACATCTACGAGCAGTACTTC. Protein sequence: CASSLDLVDIYEQYF. The chain uses TRBV12-3 or TRBV12-4 and TRBJ2-7; D might be TRBD1 (5 bases). V was clipped by 3 bases and J by 3 bases, with 15 bases between them. CDR3 length: 15 amino acids.

The rearrangement uses TRBV28 and TRBJ2-3; 9 bases align to TRBD2. This CDR3 has 17 amino acids. Germline-derived CDR1 and CDR2 are MDHEN and SYDVKM. Trimming cost V 8 bases and J 4 bases; bases outside gene matches: 16. The CDR3 DNA reads as TGTGCCAGCTCAAACCTACGGGCGGGAGGGCCGCCAGATACGCAGTATTTT. Its translation: CASSNLRAGGPPDTQYF.

This clonotype was recorded many times. The CDR3 here is CASSPGGYYLPPLHF. CDR3 bases: TGTGCCAGCTCACCAGGGGGGTATTATCTGCCCCCCCTCCACTTT. This chain links TRBV18 with TRBJ1-6; D might be TRBD1 (5 bases). Germline V gene lookup returns CDR1 KGHSH and CDR2 LQKENI. Trimming shortened V by 2 bases and J by 13 bases, and 18 bases separated the two germline ends. The CDR3 extends over 15 amino acids.

This clonotype was counted many times. The genes are TRBV12-3 or TRBV12-4 and TRBJ2-7, with unresolved D. V lost 3 bases and J 2 bases, leaving 8 bases between the germline ends. CDR3 length equals 13 residues. The chain's CDR3 is CASSFPDTYEQYF. The CDR3 DNA is TGTGCCAGCAGTTTCCCAGACACCTACGAGCAGTACTTC.

In its sample, this clonotype was seen many times. This chain uses TRBV29-1 with TRBJ2-1, with 7 bases lining up with TRBD1. Germline-derived CDR1 and CDR2 are SQVTM and ANQGSEA. The CDR3 loop spans 12 amino acids. Written as DNA, the CDR3 is TGCAGTGGGGGCCGGGACAGCTATGAGCAGTTCTTC. This encodes CSGGRDSYEQFF.

This clonotype was found a few times. The chain is built from TRBV9 and TRBJ2-1, with 9 positions matching TRBD2. Per germline, CDR1 SGDLS and CDR2 YYNGEE. The V gene end was trimmed by 0 bases and the J gene end by 4 bases; junction bases not matched to a gene: 8. CDR3 length equals 17 residues. This CDR3 is CASSVASGSGGYNEQFF. CDR3 nucleotides: TGTGCCAGCAGCGTAGCGTCTGGTAGCGGGGGTTACAATGAGCAGTTCTTC.

This clonotype was detected ten times or more. The chain joins TRBV12-3 or TRBV12-4 to TRBJ2-7, with TRBD1 identical over 7 bases. J lost 0 bases, V lost 9 bases, and 8 bases had no gene match. The CDR3 has 14 residues. As DNA, the CDR3 is TGTGCCAGTGCACAGGGGTTACCCTCCTACGAGCAGTACTTC. It yields the protein CASAQGLPSYEQYF.

This clonotype was detected a few times. The chain uses TRBV4-3 and TRBJ1-3; perhaps TRBD1 as D (6 bases). Trimming stripped 0 bases from V and 4 bases from J, with 19 bases between. This CDR3 has 18 residues. Per germline, CDR1 LGHNA and CDR2 YSLEER. The CDR3 reads CASSQDLPQQGSGNTIYF. The CDR3 DNA is TGCGCCAGCAGCCAAGATCTACCCCAACAGGGATCCGGAAACACCATATATTTT.

V gene TRBV1 combines with J gene TRBJ1-2; the D segment call TRBD1 is taken from the table without a DNA check. TRBV1 is termed a pseudogene. This CDR3 is 19 amino acids long. This chain's CDR3 is CTSSQEGEGRGVGNYGYTF. The CDR3 bases are TGCACCAGCAGCCAAGAAGGGGAAGGCAGGGGCGTAGGTAACTATGGCTACACCTTC.

This clonotype was observed at least ten times. The chain uses TRBV10-3 and TRBJ2-3; possible D gene TRBD2, 5 bases. The V gene's germline CDR1 is ENHRY and CDR2 SYGVKD. This CDR3 is built from 13 residues. The V and J ends lost 6 bases and 6 bases respectively, with 13 bases between them. This CDR3 reads CAIRERIGDTQYF. CDR3 nucleotides: TGTGCCATCAGGGAGCGGATTGGGGATACGCAGTATTTT.

This clonotype has ten or more counts. This chain joins TRBV12-3 or TRBV12-4 and TRBJ1-6, with no clear D. V was cut by 4 bases and J by 2 bases, with 9 bases left in between. This CDR3 region has 15 residues. CDR3 protein: CASSWGVAYNSPLHF. The CDR3 DNA reads TGTGCCAGCAGTTGGGGAGTCGCCTATAATTCACCCCTCCACTTT.